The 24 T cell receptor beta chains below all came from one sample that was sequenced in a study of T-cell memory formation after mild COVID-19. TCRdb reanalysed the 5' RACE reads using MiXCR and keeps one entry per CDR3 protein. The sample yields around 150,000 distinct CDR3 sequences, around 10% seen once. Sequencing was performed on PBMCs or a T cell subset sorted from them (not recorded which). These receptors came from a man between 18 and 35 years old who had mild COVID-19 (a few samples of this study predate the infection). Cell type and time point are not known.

CDR3 DNA: TGTGCCAGCAGGCGGGGTCCGCAAGAGACCCAGTACTTC. This sequence encodes CASRRGPQETQYF. This rearrangement joins TRBV6-1 to TRBJ2-5, with D tentatively TRBD2 (6 bases). The germline gives CDR1 MNHNS, CDR2 SASEGT. The ends were cut back, 6 bases at V and 2 bases at J, with 10 bases in the middle. The CDR3 consists of 13 residues.

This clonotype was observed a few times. CDR3 loop: CSARVTGELFF. The CDR3 bases are TGCAGTGCTAGGGTTACCGGGGAGCTGTTTTTT. The chain has TRBV20-1 and TRBJ2-2, with D unresolved. Per the germline V gene, CDR1 is DFQATT and CDR2 is SNEGSKA (reference sequence). CDR3 length equals 11 residues. V shed 3 bases and J shed 5 bases, with 4 bases lying between them.

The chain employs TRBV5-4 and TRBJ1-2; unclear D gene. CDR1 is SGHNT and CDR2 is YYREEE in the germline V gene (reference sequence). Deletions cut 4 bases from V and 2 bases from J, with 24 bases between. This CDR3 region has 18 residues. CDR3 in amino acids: CASSQDGSAPQGNYGYTF. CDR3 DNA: TGTGCCAGCAGCCAAGATGGATCGGCCCCGCAAGGCAACTATGGCTACACCTTC.

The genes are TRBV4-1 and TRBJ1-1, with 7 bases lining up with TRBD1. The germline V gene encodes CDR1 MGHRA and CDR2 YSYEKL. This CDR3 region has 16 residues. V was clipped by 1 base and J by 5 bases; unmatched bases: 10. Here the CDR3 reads CASSQGNRGAGTEAFF. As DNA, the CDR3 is TGCGCCAGCAGCCAAGGAAACAGGGGCGCGGGTACTGAAGCTTTCTTT.

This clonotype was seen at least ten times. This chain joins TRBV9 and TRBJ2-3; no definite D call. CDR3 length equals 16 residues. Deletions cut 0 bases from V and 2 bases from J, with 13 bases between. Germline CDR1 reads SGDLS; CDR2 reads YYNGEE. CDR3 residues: CASSVGPGPLTDTQYF. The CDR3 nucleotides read TGTGCCAGCAGCGTAGGCCCGGGTCCCCTCACAGATACGCAGTATTTT.

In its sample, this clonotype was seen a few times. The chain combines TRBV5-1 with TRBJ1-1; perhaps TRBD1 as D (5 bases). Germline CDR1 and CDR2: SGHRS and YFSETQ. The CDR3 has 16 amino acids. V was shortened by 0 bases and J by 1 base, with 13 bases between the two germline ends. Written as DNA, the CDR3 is TGCGCCAGCAGCTTGGCCTATAAGGGGAGGAACACTGAAGCTTTCTTT. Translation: CASSLAYKGRNTEAFF.

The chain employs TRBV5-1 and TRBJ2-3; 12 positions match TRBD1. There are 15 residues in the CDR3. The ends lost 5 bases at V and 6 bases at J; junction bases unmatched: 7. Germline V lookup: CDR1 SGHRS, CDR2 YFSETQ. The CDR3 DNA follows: TGCGCCAGCAGGGGACAGGGGGCGGATACGGATACGCAGTATTTT. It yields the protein CASRGQGADTDTQYF.

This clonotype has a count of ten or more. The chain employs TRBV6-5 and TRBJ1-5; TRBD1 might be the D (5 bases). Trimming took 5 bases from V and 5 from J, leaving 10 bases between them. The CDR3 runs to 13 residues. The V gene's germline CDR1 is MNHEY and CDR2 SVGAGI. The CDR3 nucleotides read TGTGCCAGCAGTCTGGGGGGGGATCAGCCCCAGCATTTT. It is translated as CASSLGGDQPQHF.

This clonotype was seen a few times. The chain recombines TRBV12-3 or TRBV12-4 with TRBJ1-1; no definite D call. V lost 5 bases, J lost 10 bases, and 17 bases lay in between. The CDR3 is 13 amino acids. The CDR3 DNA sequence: TGTGCCAGCAGTCCCTCATCCGGGAACGGAGCTTTCTTT. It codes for CASSPSSGNGAFF.

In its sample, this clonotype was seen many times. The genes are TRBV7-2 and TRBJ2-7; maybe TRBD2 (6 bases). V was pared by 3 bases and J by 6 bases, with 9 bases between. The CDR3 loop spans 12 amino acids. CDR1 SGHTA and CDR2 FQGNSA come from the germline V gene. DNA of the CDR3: TGTGCCAGCAGCTTCGGGGGTGGCGAGCAGTACTTC. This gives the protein CASSFGGGEQYF.

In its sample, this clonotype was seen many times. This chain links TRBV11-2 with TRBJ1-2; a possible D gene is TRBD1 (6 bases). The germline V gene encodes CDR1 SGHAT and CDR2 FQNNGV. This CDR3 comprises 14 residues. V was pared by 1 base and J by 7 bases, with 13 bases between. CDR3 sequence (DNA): TGTGCCAGCAGCTTAGTCCCAGGGGATGGTGGCTACACCTTC. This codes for CASSLVPGDGGYTF.

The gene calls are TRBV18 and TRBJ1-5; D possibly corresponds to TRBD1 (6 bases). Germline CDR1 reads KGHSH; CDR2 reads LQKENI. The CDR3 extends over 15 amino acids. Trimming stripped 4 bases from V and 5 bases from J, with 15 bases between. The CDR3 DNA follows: TGTGCCAGCTCACTCGCCCGGGGGGGCGATCAGCCCCAGCATTTT. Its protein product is CASSLARGGDQPQHF.

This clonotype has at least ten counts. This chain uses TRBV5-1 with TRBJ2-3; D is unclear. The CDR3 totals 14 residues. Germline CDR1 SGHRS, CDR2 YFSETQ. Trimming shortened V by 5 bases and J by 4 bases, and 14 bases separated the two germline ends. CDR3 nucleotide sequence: TGCGCCAGCAGGCCCGAACCCGAGCCAGATACGCAGTATTTT. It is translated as CASRPEPEPDTQYF.

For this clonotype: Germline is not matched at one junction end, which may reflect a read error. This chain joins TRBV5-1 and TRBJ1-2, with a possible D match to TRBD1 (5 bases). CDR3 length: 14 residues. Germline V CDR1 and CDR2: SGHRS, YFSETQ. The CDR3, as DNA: TGCGCCAGCAGCTTGGCCCCACAGGATCAAAAAGCGCACTTC. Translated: CASSLAPQDQKAHF.

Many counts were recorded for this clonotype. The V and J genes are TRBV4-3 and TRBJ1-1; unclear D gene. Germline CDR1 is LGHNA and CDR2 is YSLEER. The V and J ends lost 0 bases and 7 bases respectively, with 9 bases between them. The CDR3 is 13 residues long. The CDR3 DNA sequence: TGCGCCAGCAGCCAAGAACATTGGGGTGAAGCTTTCTTT. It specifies CASSQEHWGEAFF.

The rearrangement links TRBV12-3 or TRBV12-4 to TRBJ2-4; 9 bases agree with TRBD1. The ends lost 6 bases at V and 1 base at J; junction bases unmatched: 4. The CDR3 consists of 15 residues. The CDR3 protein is CASSYRGHAKNIQYF. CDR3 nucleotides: TGTGCCAGCAGCTACAGGGGGCACGCCAAAAACATTCAGTACTTC.

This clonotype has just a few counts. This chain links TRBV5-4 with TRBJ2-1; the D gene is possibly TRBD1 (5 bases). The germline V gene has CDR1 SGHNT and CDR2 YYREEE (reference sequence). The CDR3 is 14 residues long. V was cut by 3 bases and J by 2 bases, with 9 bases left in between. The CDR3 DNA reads TGTGCCAGCAGCTCGACAGCTACCTACAATGAGCAGTTCTTC. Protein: CASSSTATYNEQFF. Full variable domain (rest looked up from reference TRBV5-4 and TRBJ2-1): ETGVTQSPTHLIKTRGQQVTLRCSSQSGHNTVSWYQQALGQGPQFIFQYYREEENGRGNFPPRFSGLQFPNYSSELNVNALELDDSALYLCASSSTATYNEQFFGPGTRLTVL.

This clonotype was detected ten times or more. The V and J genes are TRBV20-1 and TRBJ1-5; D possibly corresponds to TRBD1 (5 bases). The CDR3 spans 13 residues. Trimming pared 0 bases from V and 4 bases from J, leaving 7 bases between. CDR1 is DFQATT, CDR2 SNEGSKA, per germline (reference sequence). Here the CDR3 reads CSARESGNQPQHF. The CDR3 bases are TGCAGTGCTAGAGAGTCAGGGAATCAGCCCCAGCATTTT.

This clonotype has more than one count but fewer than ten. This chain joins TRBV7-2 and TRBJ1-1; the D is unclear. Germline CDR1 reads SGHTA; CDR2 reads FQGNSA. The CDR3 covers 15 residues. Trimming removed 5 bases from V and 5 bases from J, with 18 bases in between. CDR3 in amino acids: CASSATRVSGTEAFF. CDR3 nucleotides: TGTGCCAGCAGCGCCACCCGGGTCAGTGGAACTGAAGCTTTCTTT.

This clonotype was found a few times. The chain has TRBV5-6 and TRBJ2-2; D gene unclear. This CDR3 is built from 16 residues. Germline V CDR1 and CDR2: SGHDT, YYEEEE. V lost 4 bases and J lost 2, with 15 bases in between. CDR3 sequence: CASSDGRLVNTGELFF. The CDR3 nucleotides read TGTGCCAGCAGCGATGGAAGGCTAGTTAACACCGGGGAGCTGTTTTTT.

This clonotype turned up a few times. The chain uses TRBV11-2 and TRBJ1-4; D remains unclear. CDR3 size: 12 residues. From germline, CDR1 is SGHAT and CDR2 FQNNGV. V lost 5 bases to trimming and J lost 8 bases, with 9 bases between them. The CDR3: CASSAGLEKLFF. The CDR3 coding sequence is TGTGCCAGCAGCGCGGGTCTAGAAAAACTGTTTTTT.

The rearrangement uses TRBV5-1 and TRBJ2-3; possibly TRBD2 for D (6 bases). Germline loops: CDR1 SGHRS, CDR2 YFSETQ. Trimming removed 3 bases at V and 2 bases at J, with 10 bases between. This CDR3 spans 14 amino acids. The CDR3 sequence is CASSWGLITDTQYF. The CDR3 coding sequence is TGCGCCAGCAGCTGGGGACTGATCACAGATACGCAGTATTTT.

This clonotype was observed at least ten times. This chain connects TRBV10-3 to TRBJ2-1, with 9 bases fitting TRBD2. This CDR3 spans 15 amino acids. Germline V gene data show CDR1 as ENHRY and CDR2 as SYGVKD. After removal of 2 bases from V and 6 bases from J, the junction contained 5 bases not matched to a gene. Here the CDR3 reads CAISEQAGGSNEQFF. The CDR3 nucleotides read TGTGCCATCAGTGAGCAAGCGGGGGGCAGCAATGAGCAGTTCTTC.

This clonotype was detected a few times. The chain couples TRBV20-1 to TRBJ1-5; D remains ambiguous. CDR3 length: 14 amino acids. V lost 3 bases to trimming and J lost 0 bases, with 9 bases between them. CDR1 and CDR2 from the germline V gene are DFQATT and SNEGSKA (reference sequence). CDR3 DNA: TGCAGTGCTAGTTATAGTTATAGCAATCAGCCCCAGCATTTT. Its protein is CSASYSYSNQPQHF.